This is a list of T cell receptor beta chains from one sample in a study of blood T cell repertoires in COVID-19. The protocol was immunoSEQ multiplex PCR, while the TCRdb copy is restricted to in-frame clones and leaves out a portion. The sample consists of 220,000 or so clones, around 83% of them appearing once. The sample comprised PBMCs or T cells enriched from blood (not recorded which). All receptors derive from a woman aged 35 to 49 with acute COVID-19. CDR3s include the opening cysteine and the closing phenylalanine or tryptophan. The D gene is left open where the match is weak. Size values are once, few and many counts, or a class for expanded clones, and some rows have none.

clone_size: NA; v_call: TRBV6-5; d_call: NA; j_call: TRBJ1-4; cdr3_aa: CASSYGQSNEKLFF; cdr3_nt: TGTGCCAGCAGCTACGGACAGTCGAATGAAAAACTGTTTTTT
clone_size: NA; v_call: TRBV10-1; d_call: NA; j_call: TRBJ2-7; cdr3_aa: CASSSTGLGNEQYF; cdr3_nt: TGCGCCAGCAGCTCTACAGGGTTGGGGAACGAGCAGTACTTC
clone_size: NA; v_call: TRBV7-2; d_call: NA; j_call: TRBJ2-6; cdr3_aa: CASSLRRAGANVLTF; cdr3_nt: TGTGCCAGCAGCTTACGGAGGGCTGGGGCCAACGTCCTGACTTTC
clone_size: NA; v_call: TRBV4-1; d_call: NA; j_call: TRBJ2-1; cdr3_aa: CASSPPKGEGPYEQFF; cdr3_nt: TGCGCCAGCAGCCCCCCTAAGGGGGAGGGCCCCTATGAGCAGTTCTTC
clone_size: NA; v_call: TRBV5-1; d_call: TRBD2; j_call: TRBJ2-1; cdr3_aa: CASSSGTRGEQFF; cdr3_nt: TGCGCCAGCAGCTCCGGGACTAGAGGTGAGCAGTTCTTC
clone_size: NA; v_call: TRBV3-1/TRBV3-2; d_call: TRBD2; j_call: TRBJ2-1; cdr3_aa: CASSPSRTSAYNEQFF; cdr3_nt: TGTGCCAGCAGCCCCTCCCGGACTAGCGCCTACAATGAGCAGTTCTTC
clone_size: NA; v_call: TRBV10-3; d_call: TRBD1; j_call: TRBJ2-7; cdr3_aa: CAIRTGYYEQYF; cdr3_nt: TGTGCCATCAGGACAGGGTACTACGAGCAGTACTTC
clone_size: NA; v_call: TRBV24-1; d_call: TRBD2; j_call: TRBJ2-1; cdr3_aa: CATSDLSPGGTYNEQFF; cdr3_nt: TGTGCCACCAGTGATTTATCCCCGGGGGGGACCTACAATGAGCAGTTCTTC
clone_size: few; v_call: TRBV29-1; d_call: NA; j_call: TRBJ2-2; cdr3_aa: CSVDRVTGELFF; cdr3_nt: TGCAGCGTTGACAGGGTCACCGGGGAGCTGTTTTTT
clone_size: NA; v_call: TRBV7-8; d_call: TRBD2; j_call: TRBJ2-1; cdr3_aa: CASSPTPGLAGEQFF; cdr3_nt: TGTGCCAGCAGCCCTACCCCGGGACTAGCTGGTGAGCAGTTCTTC
clone_size: once; v_call: TRBV27; d_call: NA; j_call: TRBJ1-1; cdr3_aa: CASSFSVADTEAFF; cdr3_nt: TGTGCCAGCAGTTTTTCTGTGGCGGACACTGAAGCTTTCTTT
clone_size: few; v_call: TRBV27; d_call: TRBD1; j_call: TRBJ1-6; cdr3_aa: CASSSRTGGNSPLHF; cdr3_nt: TGTGCCAGCAGCTCGCGTACAGGGGGGAATTCACCCCTCCACTTT
clone_size: NA; v_call: TRBV7-2; d_call: NA; j_call: TRBJ2-2; cdr3_aa: CASSLVAAGTGELFF; cdr3_nt: TGTGCCAGCAGCTTAGTAGCGGCGGGCACCGGGGAGCTGTTTTTT
clone_size: NA; v_call: TRBV7-8; d_call: NA; j_call: TRBJ1-1; cdr3_aa: CATSHLNTEAFF; cdr3_nt: TGTGCCACCAGCCACTTGAACACTGAAGCTTTCTTT
clone_size: NA; v_call: TRBV29-1; d_call: NA; j_call: TRBJ2-7; cdr3_aa: CSVGAGLVYEQYF; cdr3_nt: TGCAGCGTTGGGGCGGGGTTGGTCTACGAGCAGTACTTC
clone_size: few; v_call: TRBV10-1; d_call: TRBD2; j_call: TRBJ2-1; cdr3_aa: CASRSGGASNEQFF; cdr3_nt: TGCGCCAGCCGAAGCGGGGGGGCCTCGAATGAGCAGTTCTTC
clone_size: NA; v_call: TRBV2; d_call: TRBD1; j_call: TRBJ1-2; cdr3_aa: CASSEGQGSNYGYTF; cdr3_nt: TGTGCCAGCAGTGAAGGACAGGGATCTAACTATGGCTACACCTTC
clone_size: NA; v_call: TRBV19; d_call: NA; j_call: TRBJ1-1; cdr3_aa: CASSRDTWGMNTEAFF; cdr3_nt: TGTGCCAGTAGTCGGGACACCTGGGGTATGAACACTGAAGCTTTCTTT
clone_size: NA; v_call: TRBV7-3; d_call: NA; j_call: TRBJ2-1; cdr3_aa: CAPRPGASHNEQFF; cdr3_nt: TGTGCCCCCAGGCCGGGAGCGTCCCACAATGAGCAGTTCTTC
clone_size: NA; v_call: TRBV30; d_call: TRBD1; j_call: TRBJ1-6; cdr3_aa: CAWSVGTGGQDF; cdr3_nt: TGTGCCTGGAGTGTCGGGACAGGGGGCCAGGACTTT
clone_size: NA; v_call: TRBV10-3; d_call: NA; j_call: TRBJ1-1; cdr3_aa: CAIRGDIRNTEAFF; cdr3_nt: TGTGCCATCAGAGGGGACATAAGGAACACTGAAGCTTTCTTT
clone_size: once; v_call: TRBV6-2/TRBV6-3; d_call: NA; j_call: TRBJ2-1; cdr3_aa: CASSPDLPRQFF; cdr3_nt: TGTGCCAGCAGTCCGGACTTACCAAGGCAGTTCTTC
clone_size: NA; v_call: TRBV2; d_call: TRBD2; j_call: TRBJ2-7; cdr3_aa: CASRLTSDYEQYF; cdr3_nt: TGTGCCAGCAGGTTGACTAGCGACTACGAGCAGTACTTC
clone_size: once; v_call: TRBV21-1; d_call: NA; j_call: TRBJ2-7; cdr3_aa: CASSKVVSGLEQYF; cdr3_nt: TGTGCCAGCAGCAAAGTAGTTAGCGGTTTGGAGCAGTACTTC
clone_size: NA; v_call: TRBV6-2/TRBV6-3; d_call: NA; j_call: TRBJ2-2; cdr3_aa: CASTPQRTQTGELFF; cdr3_nt: TGTGCCAGCACCCCTCAGCGGACTCAAACCGGGGAGCTGTTTTTT
clone_size: NA; v_call: TRBV5-4; d_call: TRBD2; j_call: TRBJ2-5; cdr3_aa: CASSLGGGGQETQYF; cdr3_nt: TGTGCCAGCAGCTTGGGGGGGGGAGGACAAGAGACCCAGTACTTC
clone_size: NA; v_call: TRBV6-5; d_call: NA; j_call: TRBJ2-7; cdr3_aa: CASRRSEQYF; cdr3_nt: TGTGCCAGCAGACGGAGCGAGCAGTACTTC
clone_size: NA; v_call: TRBV11-1; d_call: TRBD1; j_call: TRBJ1-4; cdr3_aa: CASSLDRSNEKLFF; cdr3_nt: TGTGCCAGCAGCCTGGACAGGAGTAATGAAAAACTGTTTTTT
clone_size: NA; v_call: TRBV7-4; d_call: TRBD2; j_call: TRBJ2-7; cdr3_aa: CASSIGLAGNLYEQYF; cdr3_nt: TGTGCCAGCAGCATCGGACTAGCGGGGAACCTCTACGAGCAGTACTTC
clone_size: NA; v_call: TRBV4-1; d_call: TRBD1; j_call: TRBJ2-7; cdr3_aa: CASSQGGQGALEQYF; cdr3_nt: TGCGCCAGCAGCCAAGGAGGTCAGGGGGCGCTTGAGCAGTACTTC
clone_size: once; v_call: TRBV18; d_call: TRBD2; j_call: TRBJ2-1; cdr3_aa: CASSPRMGLAGGPSEQFF; cdr3_nt: TGTGCCAGCTCACCCCGAATGGGCCTAGCGGGGGGGCCAAGTGAGCAGTTCTTC
clone_size: once; v_call: TRBV7-2; d_call: TRBD1; j_call: TRBJ2-5; cdr3_aa: CASSRDSQETQYF; cdr3_nt: TGTGCCAGCAGCAGGGACAGCCAAGAGACCCAGTACTTC
clone_size: NA; v_call: TRBV27; d_call: NA; j_call: TRBJ2-2; cdr3_aa: CASANDLAAAAGELFF; cdr3_nt: TGTGCCAGCGCAAATGACCTTGCGGCAGCCGCCGGGGAGCTGTTTTTT
clone_size: NA; v_call: TRBV5-1; d_call: TRBD1; j_call: TRBJ1-2; cdr3_aa: CASSEDRVWKGYTF; cdr3_nt: TGCGCCAGCAGCGAGGACAGGGTGTGGAAGGGCTACACCTTC
clone_size: few; v_call: TRBV28; d_call: NA; j_call: TRBJ1-5; cdr3_aa: CASSAGEWNQPQHF; cdr3_nt: TGTGCCAGCAGCGCAGGGGAGTGGAATCAGCCCCAGCATTTT
clone_size: NA; v_call: TRBV28; d_call: TRBD1; j_call: TRBJ2-7; cdr3_aa: CASIPRQTGTGNSYEQYF; cdr3_nt: TGTGCCAGCATCCCTCGGCAAACCGGGACAGGAAACTCCTACGAGCAGTACTTC
clone_size: many; v_call: TRBV4-1; d_call: NA; j_call: TRBJ1-4; cdr3_aa: CASTGLAAEKLFF; cdr3_nt: TGCGCCAGCACCGGCCTGGCGGCAGAAAAACTGTTTTTT
clone_size: NA; v_call: TRBV6-5; d_call: NA; j_call: TRBJ2-5; cdr3_aa: CASSNGHVQETQYF; cdr3_nt: TGTGCCAGCAGCAACGGACACGTCCAAGAGACCCAGTACTTC
clone_size: NA; v_call: TRBV11-2; d_call: NA; j_call: TRBJ2-7; cdr3_aa: CASSQAGNSYEQYF; cdr3_nt: TGTGCCAGCAGCCAGGCGGGGAACTCCTACGAGCAGTACTTC
clone_size: NA; v_call: TRBV5-1; d_call: NA; j_call: TRBJ1-2; cdr3_aa: CASSLQNYGYTF; cdr3_nt: TGCGCCAGCAGCTTACAGAACTATGGCTACACCTTC
clone_size: NA; v_call: TRBV19; d_call: NA; j_call: TRBJ1-2; cdr3_aa: CASSIPWQNPGYTF; cdr3_nt: TGTGCCAGTAGTATCCCGTGGCAGAATCCTGGCTACACCTTC
clone_size: NA; v_call: TRBV18; d_call: NA; j_call: TRBJ1-3; cdr3_aa: CASSRQGSSGNTIYF; cdr3_nt: TGTGCCAGCTCACGGCAGGGGAGCTCTGGAAACACCATATATTTT
clone_size: NA; v_call: TRBV9; d_call: NA; j_call: TRBJ2-2; cdr3_aa: CASSVESTHGELFF; cdr3_nt: TGTGCCAGCAGCGTAGAAAGCACCCACGGGGAGCTGTTTTTT
clone_size: few; v_call: TRBV18; d_call: TRBD1; j_call: TRBJ2-5; cdr3_aa: CASSFYPGTVQETQYF; cdr3_nt: TGTGCCAGCTCATTCTACCCCGGGACAGTACAAGAGACCCAGTACTTC
clone_size: NA; v_call: TRBV3-1/TRBV3-2; d_call: TRBD2; j_call: TRBJ2-1; cdr3_aa: CASSPRSSGRWAGEQFF; cdr3_nt: TGTGCCAGCAGCCCGCGGAGTAGCGGGAGGTGGGCGGGTGAGCAGTTCTTC
clone_size: NA; v_call: TRBV3-1/TRBV3-2; d_call: TRBD2; j_call: TRBJ2-2; cdr3_aa: CASSPGLAGNTGELFF; cdr3_nt: TGTGCCAGCAGCCCAGGACTAGCGGGCAACACCGGGGAGCTGTTTTTT
clone_size: NA; v_call: TRBV4-2; d_call: NA; j_call: TRBJ1-1; cdr3_aa: CASSHGFDVGVLNTEAFF; cdr3_nt: TGTGCCAGCAGCCACGGTTTTGACGTCGGGGTCCTGAACACTGAAGCTTTCTTT
clone_size: NA; v_call: TRBV7-2; d_call: TRBD2; j_call: TRBJ2-3; cdr3_aa: CASSLVFPGSGGASDTQYF; cdr3_nt: TGTGCCAGCAGCTTAGTCTTTCCGGGGAGCGGGGGGGCGTCAGATACGCAGTATTTT
clone_size: NA; v_call: TRBV6-2/TRBV6-3; d_call: TRBD2; j_call: TRBJ2-3; cdr3_aa: CASSYSTSSGIPDTQYF; cdr3_nt: TGTGCCAGCAGTTACTCGACGTCTAGCGGGATACCAGATACGCAGTATTTT
clone_size: NA; v_call: TRBV30; d_call: NA; j_call: TRBJ2-2; cdr3_aa: CAWSGQATNTGELFF; cdr3_nt: TGTGCCTGGAGTGGACAGGCCACGAACACCGGGGAGCTGTTTTTT
clone_size: few; v_call: TRBV4-3; d_call: TRBD2; j_call: TRBJ2-1; cdr3_aa: CASSQEGVAGSSYNEQFF; cdr3_nt: TGCGCCAGCAGCCAAGAGGGGGTAGCGGGGAGCTCCTACAATGAGCAGTTCTTC
clone_size: NA; v_call: TRBV19; d_call: NA; j_call: TRBJ1-5; cdr3_aa: CASHKGRTLEPQHF; cdr3_nt: TGTGCCAGTCATAAGGGGAGGACCCTTGAGCCCCAGCATTTT
clone_size: once; v_call: TRBV29-1; d_call: NA; j_call: TRBJ1-6; cdr3_aa: CSAQRQVNSPLHF; cdr3_nt: TGCAGCGCCCAGAGACAGGTTAATTCACCCCTCCACTTT